This T cell receptor (beta chain) was recorded in a study of radiation and T cells in renal cell carcinoma. The time point here: baseline pretreatment blood. The treatment: 15 Gy SBRT to primary tumor, nephrectomy 4 weeks later. Clones were read by immunoSEQ multiplex PCR, and TCRdb kept only the in-frame ones, dropping some. The repertoire holds 45,000 or so clones, around 83% seen once, with 25% to 35% in the top ten. V was clipped by 3 bases and J by 6 bases, with 21 bases between them. Looked up from germline, CDR1 is KGHSH and CDR2 is LQKENI. This CDR3 spans 17 amino acids. The J gene is TRBJ2-1, the V gene TRBV18, with D perhaps TRBD2 (5 bases). The starting material was blood, obtained from a patient whose treatment included radiotherapy and nephrectomy. The TCR sequence derives from a woman in her 70s with renal cell carcinoma. The CDR3 DNA follows: TGTGCCAGCTCACCTTTGGGTAACTCGGGATGGTCCAATGAGCAGTTCTTC. This encodes CASSPLGNSGWSNEQFF.